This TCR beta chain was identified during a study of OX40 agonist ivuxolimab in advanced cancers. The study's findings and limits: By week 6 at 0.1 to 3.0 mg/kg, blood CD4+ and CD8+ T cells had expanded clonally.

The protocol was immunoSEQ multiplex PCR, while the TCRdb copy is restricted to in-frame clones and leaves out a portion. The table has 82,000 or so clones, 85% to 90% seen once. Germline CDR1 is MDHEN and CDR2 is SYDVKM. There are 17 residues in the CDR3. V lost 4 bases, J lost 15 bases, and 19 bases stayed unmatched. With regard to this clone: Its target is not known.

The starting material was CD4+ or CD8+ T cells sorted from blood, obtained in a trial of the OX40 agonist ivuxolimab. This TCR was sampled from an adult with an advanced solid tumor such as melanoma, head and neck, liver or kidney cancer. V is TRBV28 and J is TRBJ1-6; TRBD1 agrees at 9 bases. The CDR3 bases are TGTGCCAGCAGTTCGACGGGCTGGACAGGGGTCTCCCCATTCCTCCACTTT. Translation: CASSSTGWTGVSPFLHF.